This TCR beta chain came from a study of CD8 T cells in ankylosing spondylitis. Overall study results and limits: Earlier literature documents some of the motif variants in reactive arthritis synovial fluid and blood. Blood from ankylosing spondylitis patients appeared to carry a characteristic eight-variant TCR beta motif.

Each CDR3 protein gets one entry after TCRdb re-called the 5' RACE reads with MiXCR. This table has approximately 400,000 distinct CDR3 sequences, roughly a sixth appearing once. This clonotype was found a few times. Its antigen remains unidentified. Germline V gives CDR1 SGHAT, CDR2 FQDESV (reference sequence). The CDR3 is 15 amino acids. Trimming took 5 bases from V and 4 from J, leaving 14 bases between them. Sequencing was carried out using blood, either unsorted or a sorted T cell fraction (not recorded which). This chain links TRBV11-1 with TRBJ2-2; D is unclear. The TCR sequence derives from a male donor with ankylosing spondylitis. CDR3 in amino acids: CASSPSTLSTGELFF. The CDR3 DNA is TGTGCCAGCAGCCCGTCTACGCTAAGCACCGGGGAGCTGTTTTTT.